The 18 T cell receptor beta chains below all came from one sample that was sequenced in a study of blood T cell repertoires in COVID-19. Assay used: immunoSEQ multiplex PCR; TCRdb lists only in-frame clones, some missing. This sample has approximately 200,000 clones, with about 80% found just once. The sequencing input was PBMCs or T cells enriched from blood (not recorded which). These receptors originate from a man aged 60 to 69 who had recovered from COVID-19.

The J gene is TRBJ2-7, the V gene TRBV11-2; 11 nucleotides line up with TRBD2. Losses at the gene ends were 1 base for V and 3 bases for J; bases not matched to a gene: 2. The germline V gene has CDR1 SGHAT and CDR2 FQNNGV. The CDR3 covers 15 residues. For the CDR3, the DNA is TGTGCCAGCAGCTTAGGACTAGCGGGGAACTACGAGCAGTACTTC. Encoded protein: CASSLGLAGNYEQYF.

The V call is TRBV5-1, the J call TRBJ2-5; 8 bases agree with TRBD2. J was trimmed by 1 base and V by 5 bases; bases with no gene match: 4. The V gene's germline CDR1 is SGHRS and CDR2 YFSETQ. The CDR3 is 14 amino acids. DNA for the CDR3: TGCGCCAGCAGTCTCAGCGGGGGCCAAGAGACCCAGTACTTC. It encodes CASSLSGGQETQYF.

This clone occurred once. The chain is built from TRBV7-2 and TRBJ2-1; D remains unclear. This CDR3 region has 12 residues. V lost 5 bases and J 12 bases, leaving 14 bases between the germline ends. In germline, CDR1 is SGHTA, CDR2 FQGNSA. CDR3 region: CASSSSTLLQFF. The CDR3 DNA follows: TGTGCCAGCAGCAGTTCGACTCTCCTGCAGTTCTTC.

The chain couples TRBV18 to TRBJ1-1; the match to TRBD1 covers 7 bases. The ends lost 1 base at V and 1 base at J; junction bases unmatched: 3. CDR1 KGHSH and CDR2 LQKENI come from the germline V gene. This CDR3 has 15 residues. The CDR3 DNA sequence: TGTGCCAGCTCACCACAAGGGACAGCGAACACTGAAGCTTTCTTT. Translating it yields CASSPQGTANTEAFF. Combining the CDR3 with reference TRBV18 and TRBJ1-1 gives the whole variable domain NAGVMQNPRHLVRRRGQEARLRCSPMKGHSHVYWYRQLPEEGLKFMVYLQKENIIDESGMPKERFSAEFPKEGPSILRIQQVVRGDSAAYFCASSPQGTANTEAFFGQGTRLTVV.

V and J are TRBV19 and TRBJ2-2; D possibly corresponds to TRBD2 (5 bases). Trimming pared 5 bases from V and 7 bases from J, leaving 11 bases between. CDR3 length: 13 residues. The V gene's germline CDR1 is LNHDA and CDR2 SQIVND (reference sequence). The CDR3 protein is CASSALVFGELFF. CDR3 nucleotides: TGTGCCAGTAGTGCACTAGTTTTCGGGGAGCTGTTTTTT.

V and J are TRBV18 and TRBJ1-1; a possible D gene is TRBD1 (6 bases). The CDR3 totals 14 residues. Germline assignment: CDR1 KGHSH and CDR2 LQKENI. Deletions cut 5 bases from V and 7 bases from J, with 17 bases between. In DNA form, the CDR3 reads TGTGCCAGCTCATCGAACCAGCAGGGGAATGAAGCTTTCTTT. Its translation: CASSSNQQGNEAFF. The full variable domain, rest sourced from reference TRBV18 and TRBJ1-1, is NAGVMQNPRHLVRRRGQEARLRCSPMKGHSHVYWYRQLPEEGLKFMVYLQKENIIDESGMPKERFSAEFPKEGPSILRIQQVVRGDSAAYFCASSSNQQGNEAFFGQGTRLTVV.

V is TRBV10-1 and J is TRBJ2-5, with 7 nucleotides matching TRBD1. Germline CDR1 WNHNN, CDR2 SYGVQD (reference sequence). Trimming took 6 bases from V and 4 from J; bases not matched to a gene: 8. The CDR3 length is 14 residues. The CDR3 sequence is CASSSGQIGETQYF. DNA of the CDR3: TGCGCCAGCAGCTCGGGACAGATAGGAGAGACCCAGTACTTC.

The chain employs TRBV10-3 and TRBJ1-3; TRBD1 matches at 8 bases. Per the germline V gene, CDR1 is ENHRY and CDR2 is SYGVKD. The CDR3 has 16 amino acids. With V trimmed by 4 bases and J by 4 bases, 9 bases remained unmatched. CDR3 DNA sequence: TGTGCCATCAGTGGTCGACAGGGGCAAAACGGAAACACCATATATTTT. This gives the protein CAISGRQGQNGNTIYF.

The gene calls are TRBV7-2 and TRBJ2-2; 12 bases are shared with TRBD1. CDR1 is SGHTA and CDR2 is FQGNSA in the germline V gene. The V and J ends lost 2 bases and 6 bases, in that order; junction bases with no gene match: 1. The CDR3 runs to 15 residues. CDR3 sequence: CASSLRDRGPGELFF. The CDR3 DNA sequence: TGTGCCAGCAGCTTAAGGGACAGGGGGCCCGGGGAGCTGTTTTTT. Combining the CDR3 with reference TRBV7-2 and TRBJ2-2 gives the whole variable domain GAGVSQSPSNKVTEKGKDVELRCDPISGHTALYWYRQSLGQGLEFLIYFQGNSAPDKSGLPSDRFSAERTGGSVSTLTIQRTQQEDSAVYLCASSLRDRGPGELFFGEGSRLTVL.

V gene TRBV12-3 or TRBV12-4 combines with J gene TRBJ1-4; D uncertain. Deletions cut 3 bases from V and 8 bases from J, with 10 bases between. The CDR3 extends over 13 amino acids. CDR3 in amino acids: CASSFGVFEKLFF. CDR3 DNA: TGTGCCAGCAGTTTCGGTGTATTCGAAAAACTGTTTTTT.

This clone has more than one count but fewer than ten. The V gene is TRBV12-3 or TRBV12-4, the J gene TRBJ1-2; D call uncertain. The CDR3 is 13 amino acids. The V end lost 8 bases, the J end lost 0 bases, and 10 bases lay between the germline ends. CDR3 loop: CASGRLANYGYTF. The CDR3 region has the DNA TGTGCCAGCGGGAGGTTAGCTAACTATGGCTACACCTTC.

The chain recombines TRBV4-3 with TRBJ1-3; 7 nucleotides agree with TRBD1. This CDR3 region has 16 residues. CDR1 and CDR2 (germline): LGHNA, YSLEER. V lost 4 bases to trimming and J lost 4 bases; unmatched junction nucleotides: 10. CDR3 sequence (DNA): TGCGCCAGCAGCCGGAGTCAGGGGGGACTCGGAAACACCATATATTTT. Its protein product is CASSRSQGGLGNTIYF.

The chain links TRBV5-1 to TRBJ1-3, with D uncertain. Germline loops: CDR1 SGHRS, CDR2 YFSETQ. CDR3 length: 18 residues. The V and J ends lost 4 bases and 0 bases respectively, with 20 bases between them. CDR3 loop: CASSPELYSGDSGNTIYF. DNA for the CDR3: TGCGCCAGCAGCCCCGAACTCTACTCAGGCGACTCTGGAAACACCATATATTTT.

The chain is built from TRBV9 and TRBJ1-1; D may be TRBD1 (6 bases). This CDR3 is built from 15 residues. Germline V gene sequence: CDR1 SGDLS, CDR2 YYNGEE. V lost 4 bases and J lost 1, with 14 bases in between. As DNA, the CDR3 is TGTGCCAGCAGCCTTTCGGGACACCCGAACACTGAAGCTTTCTTT. It yields the protein CASSLSGHPNTEAFF.

This sequence joins TRBV5-1 and TRBJ1-1; possibly TRBD1 for D (6 bases). The germline V gene encodes CDR1 SGHRS and CDR2 YFSETQ. The CDR3 is 16 residues long. Trimming shortened V by 0 bases and J by 0 bases, and 12 bases separated the two germline ends. The CDR3 DNA sequence: TGCGCCAGCAGCTTGGGGGGGCCGGCCATGAACACTGAAGCTTTCTTT. It specifies CASSLGGPAMNTEAFF.

The J gene is TRBJ1-4, the V gene TRBV18; D possibly corresponds to TRBD1 (5 bases). Looked up from germline, CDR1 is KGHSH and CDR2 is LQKENI. This CDR3 is built from 15 residues. V shed 4 bases and J shed 8 bases, with 17 bases lying between them. In nucleotides, the CDR3 is TGTGCCAGCTCACGGCGGACACCCACCGGCGAAAAACTGTTTTTT. It translates to CASSRRTPTGEKLFF.

V is TRBV11-2 and J is TRBJ1-3; D is unresolved. The CDR3 has 14 amino acids. Germline CDR1 and CDR2: SGHAT and FQNNGV. The germline V and J ends were trimmed by 5 bases and 1 base, with 9 bases remaining between them. This CDR3 reads CASSQQRSGNTIYF. In DNA form, the CDR3 reads TGTGCCAGCAGCCAACAGAGATCTGGAAACACCATATATTTT.

The chain is built from TRBV7-2 and TRBJ1-2; possible D gene TRBD1, 5 bases. Deletions cut 5 bases from V and 8 bases from J, with 21 bases between. This CDR3 has 15 amino acids. The germline CDR1 and CDR2 sequences are SGHTA and FQGNSA. The CDR3 bases are TGTGCCAGCAGCGCGGGGACCGGGTCCTCCGCGGGCTACACCTTC. Protein: CASSAGTGSSAGYTF.